This T cell receptor (beta chain) was sequenced in a study of blood T cell repertoires in COVID-19. Background on the study: Researchers got acute and convalescent COVID-19 samples from the United States, Italy and Spain. T cells, B-cell-depleted T cells, or PBMCs provided the cDNA or gDNA that served as material.

The CDR3 spans 14 residues. The germline CDR1 and CDR2 sequences are SNHLY and FYNNEI. With 6 bases clipped from V and 7 bases from J, the junction kept 11 bases outside the gene matches. Original processing methods: Estimation of nucleated cell counts relied on the amplification of reference gene primers. Method: immunoSEQ multiplex PCR; TCRdb's copy keeps in-frame clones and lacks some. The V and J calls and clone size come from that table; D and trimming were worked out from the DNA. This sample yields 98,000 or so clones, of which approximately 88% are seen a single time; under 30% belongs to the top ten.

The chain employs TRBV2 and TRBJ1-1; TRBD1 matches 7 bases. Material: peripheral blood. The clonotype originates from a man between 60 and 75 years old with acute or convalescent COVID-19. CDR3 sequence: CASREQGQKSEAFF. In DNA form, the CDR3 reads TGTGCCAGCAGGGAACAGGGACAGAAGAGTGAAGCTTTCTTT. Complete variable domain (other parts from reference TRBV2 and TRBJ1-1): EPEVTQTPSHQVTQMGQEVILRCVPISNHLYFYWYRQILGQKVEFLVSFYNNEISEKSEIFDDQFSVERPDGSNFTLKIRSTKLEDSAMYFCASREQGQKSEAFFGQGTRLTVV.